Listed below are T cell receptor beta chains from one sample, sequenced in a study of T cell responses to AZD1222 COVID-19 vaccine. Profiling relied on immunoSEQ multiplex PCR, and the TCRdb table lists in-frame clones only, not all of them. Of under 150,000 clones listed, 85% to 95% are singletons. The specimen was peripheral blood, collected on day 0 of AZD1222 vaccination. The receptor set was obtained from an adult in good health. Each CDR3 is given with its conserved first and last residue. Fields, in order: CDR3 length, clone size, J gene, D gene, V gene, CDR3 DNA, CDR3 protein. D genes are given only for firm matches. Size is stated for part of the rows, as once, few or many counts, or as a class when the clone is expanded.

length: 13; size: .; J: TRBJ2-1; D: TRBD2; V: TRBV29-1; DNA: TGCAGCGCAAAAGCGGGAGGGCCATATGAGCAGTTCTTC; CDR3: CSAKAGGPYEQFF
length: 17; size: .; J: TRBJ1-2; D: .; V: TRBV19; DNA: TGTGCCAGTAGTACCCGCCGGTCGGCCAGCTCTAACTATGGCTACACCTTC; CDR3: CASSTRRSASSNYGYTF
length: 15; size: .; J: TRBJ1-5; D: .; V: TRBV28; DNA: TGTGCCAGCAGTGTGCCGGGGGGGCAAGGTCAGCCCCAGCATTTT; CDR3: CASSVPGGQGQPQHF
length: 14; size: .; J: TRBJ2-5; D: .; V: TRBV7-8; DNA: TGTGCCAGCAGCCGAGCCCGGCGTGAGGAGACCCAGTACTTC; CDR3: CASSRARREETQYF
length: 15; size: .; J: TRBJ1-2; D: TRBD1; V: TRBV11-2; DNA: TGTGCCAGCAGCTTAAGCGGGACAGGGCATTCTCCGGGCACCTTC; CDR3: CASSLSGTGHSPGTF
length: 13; size: .; J: TRBJ1-2; D: TRBD1; V: TRBV3-1/TRBV3-2; DNA: TGTGCCAGCAGCCAGACAGGGGTTAAGGGCTACACCTTC; CDR3: CASSQTGVKGYTF
length: 17; size: .; J: TRBJ2-6; D: TRBD2; V: TRBV29-1; DNA: TGCAGCGTTGAAGGGACTAGCGCTAGCTCTGGGGCCAACGTCCTGACTTTC; CDR3: CSVEGTSASSGANVLTF
length: 14; size: .; J: TRBJ2-1; D: .; V: TRBV7-2; DNA: TGTGCCAGCAGCTTAGGGGCTAGCCTCGATGAGCAGTTCTTC; CDR3: CASSLGASLDEQFF
length: 14; size: .; J: TRBJ2-7; D: TRBD2; V: TRBV6-2/TRBV6-3; DNA: TGTGCCAGCCGCCCTAGCGGGACCCACTACGAGCAGTACTTC; CDR3: CASRPSGTHYEQYF
length: 15; size: .; J: TRBJ1-3; D: .; V: TRBV5-8; DNA: TGTGCCAGCAGCTTGAGACAGGACTCTGGAAACACCATATATTTT; CDR3: CASSLRQDSGNTIYF
length: 12; size: .; J: TRBJ2-6; D: .; V: TRBV6-6; DNA: TGTGCCAGCCAAGGTTTTTCCAACGTCCTGACTTTC; CDR3: CASQGFSNVLTF
length: 16; size: .; J: TRBJ2-2; D: TRBD1; V: TRBV19; DNA: TGTGCCAGTAGGTTCCGGGACAGGGGGAACACCGGGGAGCTGTTTTTT; CDR3: CASRFRDRGNTGELFF
length: 15; size: .; J: TRBJ2-7; D: .; V: TRBV5-6; DNA: TGTGCCAGCAGCTTGGGGACATCCCGCTCCTACGAGCAGTACTTC; CDR3: CASSLGTSRSYEQYF
length: 12; size: .; J: TRBJ2-4; D: .; V: TRBV29-1; DNA: TGCAGCGTAGTGGGCCAAAAAAACATTCAGTACTTC; CDR3: CSVVGQKNIQYF
length: 14; size: .; J: TRBJ1-1; D: .; V: TRBV11-2; DNA: TGTGCCAGCAGCTTAGAATCGACGGGGATTGAAGCTTTCTTT; CDR3: CASSLESTGIEAFF
length: 13; size: .; J: TRBJ2-6; D: .; V: TRBV27; DNA: TGTGCCACCCGGGCTGCTGGGGCCAACGTCCTGACTTTC; CDR3: CATRAAGANVLTF
length: 15; size: once; J: TRBJ2-1; D: TRBD2; V: TRBV6-2/TRBV6-3; DNA: TGTGCCAGCAGTTATCTAGCGGACCCGGGGCATGAGCAGTTCTTC; CDR3: CASSYLADPGHEQFF
length: 14; size: .; J: TRBJ1-6; D: TRBD1; V: TRBV5-5; DNA: TGTGCCAGCAGCTCGACAGGGGGCGGTTCACCCCTCCACTTT; CDR3: CASSSTGGGSPLHF
length: 14; size: .; J: TRBJ1-5; D: .; V: TRBV2; DNA: TGTGCCAGCGTGGAAACTTATAGCAATCAGCCCCAGCATTTT; CDR3: CASVETYSNQPQHF
length: 19; size: .; J: TRBJ2-7; D: TRBD1; V: TRBV27; DNA: TGTGCCAGCAGTTTATCGATAGGGACAGGGGGCGCCTTAAGGTACGAGCAGTACTTC; CDR3: CASSLSIGTGGALRYEQYF
length: 17; size: .; J: TRBJ1-5; D: .; V: TRBV24-1; DNA: TGTGCCACTCCCTTGCGAGCCCGTAGGCATAGCAATCAGCCCCAGCATTTT; CDR3: CATPLRARRHSNQPQHF
length: 14; size: .; J: TRBJ1-2; D: .; V: TRBV5-1; DNA: TGCGCCAGCAGCTTGAATATGGGTAACTATGGCTACACCTTC; CDR3: CASSLNMGNYGYTF
length: 15; size: .; J: TRBJ2-7; D: .; V: TRBV5-1; DNA: TGCGCCAGCAGCTTGGTCTCACAGGGCGTCCACGAGCAGTACTTC; CDR3: CASSLVSQGVHEQYF
length: 15; size: .; J: TRBJ2-5; D: .; V: TRBV4-1; DNA: TGCGCCAGCAGCCAAGATCCATGGCCCGGGGAGACCCAGTACTTC; CDR3: CASSQDPWPGETQYF
length: 12; size: .; J: TRBJ1-2; D: .; V: TRBV30; DNA: TGTGCCTGGACGGAGGGACATCCCCGCTACACCTTC; CDR3: CAWTEGHPRYTF
length: 11; size: once; J: TRBJ2-3; D: .; V: TRBV6-5; DNA: TGTGCCAGCGGAAACACAGATACGCAGTATTTT; CDR3: CASGNTDTQYF
length: 14; size: .; J: TRBJ1-4; D: .; V: TRBV6-5; DNA: TGTGCCAGCAGTTACTCCTCCCGCCCCGAAAAACTGTTTTTT; CDR3: CASSYSSRPEKLFF
length: 20; size: .; J: TRBJ2-1; D: TRBD2; V: TRBV11-3; DNA: TGTGCCAGCAGCTTAGATAGAACTAGCGGGGTGCTACTCTCCTACAATGAGCAGTTCTTC; CDR3: CASSLDRTSGVLLSYNEQFF
length: 14; size: .; J: TRBJ1-2; D: .; V: TRBV7-2; DNA: TGTGCCAGCAGCTTAGATGCCGCGGGGGATGGCTACACCTTC; CDR3: CASSLDAAGDGYTF
length: 12; size: .; J: TRBJ1-4; D: .; V: TRBV5-5; DNA: TGTGCCAGCAGCTACAGTGGCGAAAAACTGTTTTTT; CDR3: CASSYSGEKLFF
length: 14; size: .; J: TRBJ1-1; D: .; V: TRBV5-1; DNA: TGCGCCAGCAGATCTCAGGGGCCCAACACTGAAGCTTTCTTT; CDR3: CASRSQGPNTEAFF
length: 15; size: .; J: TRBJ2-3; D: TRBD2; V: TRBV9; DNA: TGTGCCAGCAGCGTACTAGCGGGGGGCACAGATACGCAGTATTTT; CDR3: CASSVLAGGTDTQYF
length: 14; size: .; J: TRBJ1-2; D: .; V: TRBV7-2; DNA: TGTGCCAGTCATCGGACTGATTCCTATTATGGCTACACCTTC; CDR3: CASHRTDSYYGYTF
length: 13; size: once; J: TRBJ1-2; D: .; V: TRBV5-1; DNA: TGCGCCAGCAGCTTGGAGGGGAACTATGGCTACACCTTC; CDR3: CASSLEGNYGYTF
length: 11; size: .; J: TRBJ2-1; D: .; V: TRBV7-2; DNA: TGTGCCAGCAGCACTTACAATGAGCAGTTCTTC; CDR3: CASSTYNEQFF
length: 14; size: .; J: TRBJ1-2; D: .; V: TRBV3-1/TRBV3-2; DNA: TGTGCCAGCAGCCCGCTCGTACAGAACTATGGCTACACCTTC; CDR3: CASSPLVQNYGYTF
length: 14; size: .; J: TRBJ2-1; D: TRBD1; V: TRBV7-3; DNA: TGTGCCAGCAGCCTTACGGGACAGCACAATGAGCAGTTCTTC; CDR3: CASSLTGQHNEQFF
length: 15; size: .; J: TRBJ2-5; D: .; V: TRBV7-7; DNA: TGTGCCAGCAGCACCTCCCCAGGGATACAAGAGACCCAGTACTTC; CDR3: CASSTSPGIQETQYF
length: 18; size: .; J: TRBJ1-1; D: .; V: TRBV30; DNA: TGTGCCTGGAGCGGGCACAGGGATTTTCCTTTGATGAACACTGAAGCTTTCTTT; CDR3: CAWSGHRDFPLMNTEAFF
length: 14; size: .; J: TRBJ2-7; D: .; V: TRBV30; DNA: TGTGCCTGGACAGGAGGGGCAGGGGGGCACGAGCAGTACTTC; CDR3: CAWTGGAGGHEQYF
length: 15; size: .; J: TRBJ1-5; D: TRBD1; V: TRBV19; DNA: TGTGCCAGTAGTCGAGACAGGGCCCCCAATCAGCCCCAGCATTTT; CDR3: CASSRDRAPNQPQHF
length: 15; size: once; J: TRBJ1-1; D: TRBD1; V: TRBV5-1; DNA: TGCGCCAGCAGCTTGGGACAGGGGGCGAACACTGAAGCTTTCTTT; CDR3: CASSLGQGANTEAFF
length: 13; size: .; J: TRBJ2-1; D: TRBD2; V: TRBV7-9; DNA: TGCGGGGGGTACAAGAGCTCCTACAATGAGCAGTTCTTC; CDR3: CGGYKSSYNEQFF
length: 15; size: .; J: TRBJ2-7; D: .; V: TRBV7-9; DNA: TGTGCCAGCAAAAAAATGGCAGATCCTTCCTACGAGCAGTACTTC; CDR3: CASKKMADPSYEQYF
length: 15; size: .; J: TRBJ1-1; D: .; V: TRBV7-9; DNA: TGTGCCAGCAGCTTAGGGAGCCCGGGGAACACTGAAGCTTTCTTT; CDR3: CASSLGSPGNTEAFF
length: 18; size: .; J: TRBJ1-2; D: TRBD1; V: TRBV30; DNA: TGTGCCTGGAGTACGACTCGGACAGGGGATGGCCTTAACTATGGCTACACCTTC; CDR3: CAWSTTRTGDGLNYGYTF
length: 14; size: few; J: TRBJ1-5; D: .; V: TRBV2; DNA: TGTGCCAGCAGTGCACAGACGAGCAATCAGCCCCAGCATTTT; CDR3: CASSAQTSNQPQHF
length: 15; size: .; J: TRBJ1-4; D: .; V: TRBV6-5; DNA: TGTGCCAGCAGTTACCAGATGACAGCTAATGAAAAACTGTTTTTT; CDR3: CASSYQMTANEKLFF
length: 17; size: .; J: TRBJ1-2; D: TRBD1; V: TRBV5-3; DNA: TGTGCCAGAAGCTTGGAAGGCAGGGGGCTCTACGTCTCTGGCTACACCTTC; CDR3: CARSLEGRGLYVSGYTF